One sample yielded the 3 T cell receptor beta chains listed below, sequenced in a study of vaccination and CD4 T cells after COVID-19. The antigens these receptors bind are not known. Treatment given: 10-day PBMC culture with coronavirus spike peptide pools or control peptides (ViraFEST assay). The Oncomine TCR Beta short-read assay sequenced DNA from cultured CD4+ T cells. TCRdb used MiXCR to reprocess the PCR reads, holding one entry per CDR3 protein. The sample consists of around 15,000 distinct CDR3 sequences, about 44% of them appearing once. Sequenced here: CD4+ T cells from blood, cultured in vitro, sampled before SARS-CoV-2 vaccination. The receptors come from a human donor who received a COVID-19 vaccine.

This clonotype has more than one count but fewer than ten. The V call is TRBV20-1, the J call TRBJ2-7, with 8 bases aligning to TRBD2. The germline V gene encodes CDR1 DFQATT and CDR2 SNEGSKA (reference sequence). The length of the CDR3 is 14 residues. J gave up 3 bases and V 3 bases, and 7 bases lay outside the gene matches. The CDR3 DNA follows: TGCAGTGCTAGGCGGATTAGCGGGGACTACGAGCAGTACTTC. Residues: CSARRISGDYEQYF.

V and J are TRBV7-8 and TRBJ2-5; weak D call: TRBD1 (6 bases). CDR1 and CDR2 (germline): SGHVS, FQNEAQ. The CDR3 spans 14 residues. V was cut by 1 base and J by 5 bases, with 11 bases left in between. The CDR3 coding sequence is TGTGCCAGCAGCTTAGGGACAGCCCAGGAGACCCAGTACTTC. Protein product: CASSLGTAQETQYF.

The chain is built from TRBV2 and TRBJ2-7; 8 positions match TRBD1. Trimming removed 3 bases from V and 0 bases from J; junction bases left unmatched: 13. CDR1 and CDR2 (germline): SNHLY, FYNNEI. This CDR3 is built from 18 residues. As DNA, the CDR3 is TGTGCCAGCAGTGACGCCATTGGACGGGACAGGAGCTCCTACGAGCAGTACTTC. This gives the protein CASSDAIGRDRSSYEQYF. Using reference TRBV2 and TRBJ2-7 for the parts outside the CDR3, the full variable domain is EPEVTQTPSHQVTQMGQEVILRCVPISNHLYFYWYRQILGQKVEFLVSFYNNEISEKSEIFDDQFSVERPDGSNFTLKIRSTKLEDSAMYFCASSDAIGRDRSSYEQYFGPGTRLTVT.